The T cell receptor beta chain under discussion was sequenced for a study of post-analysis software for immune sequencing data. At the level of the study: Clinical courses comprised relapsing-remitting, secondary progressive and progressive-relapsing multiple sclerosis.

This clonotype was picked up one time. What it binds is not known. Prepared TCR beta cDNA libraries contained unique molecular identifiers. A single record per CDR3 protein comes from TCRdb applying MiXCR to the PCR reads. The table has roughly 800,000 distinct CDR3 sequences, about half seen once. The CDR3 totals 12 residues. With 6 bases removed from V and 3 bases from J, the gap between germline ends came to 5 bases. From germline, CDR1 is MNHEY and CDR2 SVGEGT. Study-wide results and caveats: The study found TRBV5-6, TRBV5-1 and TRBV20-1 among roughly 5 TRBV segments more frequent in patients than controls. Samples sharing a preparation batch grouped tightly together when assessed by F measure.

The V call is TRBV6-2 or TRBV6-3, the J call TRBJ2-2, with a tentative D call TRBD2 (5 bases). The sample comprised blood. This receptor was taken from a girl under 18 with multiple sclerosis. CDR3 amino acids: CASREDTGELFF. Here the CDR3 DNA reads TGTGCCAGCAGGGAGGACACCGGGGAGCTGTTTTTT.